The T cell receptor beta chain described here comes from a study of metastatic and nonmetastatic thyroid tumors. Overall study context: Blood and tumor or nodule tissue repertoires from malignant and benign thyroid patients were compared. Study observations and caveats: In both blood and tumor samples, TCR beta diversity was reported significantly higher for malignant than benign nodules.

This clone was counted a single time. Its antigen is not known. Authors' analysis steps: What underpinned the distant-metastasis classifier for papillary thyroid cancer was the set of CDR3 differences across clinicopathological groups. TCRdb used MiXCR to call clones anew from the PCR reads. TCRdb, rather than the study authors, made the V and J calls. This table holds under 8,500 clones, around a third found once. V lost 1 base and J lost 0; bases outside the gene matches: 0. The CDR3 has 15 amino acids. Germline loops: CDR1 LGHNA, CDR2 YNFKEQ. Every patient was untreated before thyroid surgery. The rearrangement links TRBV4-2 to TRBJ2-7; TRBD1 aligns across 10 bases. This receptor was taken from a female donor with papillary thyroid cancer or a benign thyroid nodule (not recorded which). Some clones in this sample may be carry-over from other donors' samples. What was sequenced was tumor tissue. The CDR3 here is CASSQGTGGSYEQYF. As DNA, the CDR3 is TGTGCCAGCAGCCAAGGGACAGGGGGCTCCTACGAGCAGTACTTC.